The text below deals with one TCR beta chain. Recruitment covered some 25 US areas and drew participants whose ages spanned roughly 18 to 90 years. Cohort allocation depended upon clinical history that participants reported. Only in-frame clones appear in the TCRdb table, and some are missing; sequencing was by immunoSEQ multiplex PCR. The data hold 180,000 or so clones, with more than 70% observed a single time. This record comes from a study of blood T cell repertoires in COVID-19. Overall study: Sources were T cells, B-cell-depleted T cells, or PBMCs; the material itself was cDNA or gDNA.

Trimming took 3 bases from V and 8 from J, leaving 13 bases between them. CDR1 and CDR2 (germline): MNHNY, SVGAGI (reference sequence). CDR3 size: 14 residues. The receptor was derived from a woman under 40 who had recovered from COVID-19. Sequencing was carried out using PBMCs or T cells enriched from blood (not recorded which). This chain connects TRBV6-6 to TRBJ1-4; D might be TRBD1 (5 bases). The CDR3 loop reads CASSYRQRGEKLFF. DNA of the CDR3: TGTGCCAGCAGTTATCGCCAAAGGGGAGAAAAACTGTTTTTT.